These 7 T cell receptor beta chains originate from one sample sequenced in a study of early T cells in non-severe SARS-CoV-2 infection. TCRdb processed the 5' RACE reads anew with MiXCR; each CDR3 protein has one entry. The sample consists of around 53,000 distinct CDR3 sequences, about 12% of them appearing once. This sample comprised whole blood, obtained at baseline. The receptor source for this set is an adult who was a healthcare worker with PCR-confirmed SARS-CoV-2 infection or an uninfected control (not recorded which).

The sample holds many counts of this clonotype. This chain uses TRBV7-2 with TRBJ1-2; TRBD1 matches at 7 bases. CDR1 and CDR2 (germline): SGHTA, FQGNSA. There are 17 residues in the CDR3. Trimming removed 0 bases from V and 2 bases from J; junction bases left unmatched: 9. Here the CDR3 DNA reads TGTGCCAGCAGCTTAGCAATGGGCACAGGGGCGAACTATGGCTACACCTTC. Protein sequence: CASSLAMGTGANYGYTF.

The chain has TRBV5-5 and TRBJ2-7; D not certain. The CDR3 sequence is 18 residues long. Trimming pared 4 bases from V and 0 bases from J, leaving 23 bases between. Germline V gene data show CDR1 as SGHKS and CDR2 as YYEKEE (reference sequence). CDR3 DNA sequence: TGTGCCAGCAGCCTGGAACTCCACAGTCCCATGTTCTCCTACGAGCAGTACTTC. Translated, it gives CASSLELHSPMFSYEQYF.

Only a few counts were recorded for this clonotype. V is TRBV6-5 and J is TRBJ2-7; D gene uncertain. Germline V CDR1 and CDR2: MNHEY, SVGAGI. The CDR3 covers 14 residues. V lost 3 bases to trimming and J lost 7 bases, with 16 bases between them. CDR3 in amino acids: CASSYSVRMDEQYF. CDR3 nucleotide sequence: TGTGCCAGCAGTTATTCGGTCAGAATGGATGAGCAGTACTTC.

V is TRBV6-2 or TRBV6-3 and J is TRBJ2-1; TRBD2 is a possible D gene (5 bases). CDR3 length equals 19 residues. The V end lost 2 bases, the J end lost 0 bases, and 20 bases lay between the germline ends. Germline CDR1 reads MNHEY; CDR2 reads SVGEGT. For the CDR3, the DNA is TGTGCCAGCAGTTACCAAGCACTCTCGCGGAGGAGCTCCTACAATGAGCAGTTCTTC. Translation: CASSYQALSRRSSYNEQFF.

The chain has TRBV7-6 and TRBJ2-1, with TRBD2 matching over 7 bases. V was clipped by 5 bases and J by 8 bases; unmatched bases: 12. Germline values: CDR1 SGHVS, CDR2 FNYEAQ. This CDR3 spans 15 amino acids. The CDR3 nucleotides are TGTGCCAGCAGCCAGCAGTCTAGCGGTACCCATGAGCAGTTCTTC. Translating gives CASSQQSSGTHEQFF.

The rearrangement links TRBV18 to TRBJ2-7; 9 positions match TRBD1. This CDR3 has 15 amino acids. CDR1 and CDR2 (germline): KGHSH, LQKENI. The V gene end was trimmed by 0 bases and the J gene end by 4 bases; junction bases not matched to a gene: 4. The DNA for the CDR3 is TGTGCCAGCTCACCACCCCGACAGGGGGTTTACGAGCAGTACTTC. This codes for CASSPPRQGVYEQYF.

This clonotype was seen ten or more times. The chain joins TRBV7-9 to TRBJ1-2; TRBD1 agrees at 9 bases. The CDR3 totals 16 residues. Germline V gene lookup returns CDR1 SEHNR and CDR2 FQNEAQ (reference sequence). After removal of 1 base from V and 4 bases from J, the junction contained 7 bases not matched to a gene. CDR3 sequence (DNA): TGTGCCAGCAGCTTAGATCGCACAGGGGGCACCTATGGCTACACCTTC. Its protein product is CASSLDRTGGTYGYTF.